A selection of T cell receptor beta chains follows, all from one sample in a study of blood T cell repertoires in COVID-19. Produced via immunoSEQ multiplex PCR; TCRdb's table is partial and in-frame only. The sample has approximately 140,000 clones, around 84% seen once. The sample consisted of peripheral blood. The receptor source for this set is a man in his sixties or seventies with acute or convalescent COVID-19. Both conserved end residues are part of each CDR3. A D gene is named only where the DNA matches it firmly. The size of a clone is reported for some rows only, either as once, few or many, or as a class for expanded clones.

j_call | d_call | clone_size | v_call | cdr3_nt | cdr3_aa
TRBJ1-1 | NA | NA | TRBV6-5 | TGTGCCAGCAGTCGCGGGGTATCTGAAGCTTTCTTT | CASSRGVSEAFF
TRBJ2-7 | TRBD1 | NA | TRBV19 | TGTGCCAGTAGTAGAAGGGACAGCTACGAGCAGTACTTC | CASSRRDSYEQYF
TRBJ1-1 | NA | NA | TRBV19 | TGTGCCAGTAGTGAAGAAGCGGGTTACACTGAAGCTTTCTTT | CASSEEAGYTEAFF
TRBJ2-1 | TRBD1 | many | TRBV5-1 | TGCGCCAGCAGCACCTTAGGACAGGGGGGTAATGAGCAGTTCTTC | CASSTLGQGGNEQFF
TRBJ1-4 | TRBD1 | NA | TRBV4-1 | TGCGCCAGCGGCCCAAGGCCCCTGACAGGGGCTAATGAAAAACTGTTTTTT | CASGPRPLTGANEKLFF
TRBJ2-3 | NA | NA | TRBV28 | TGTGCCAGCAATATACAGGGTGTCGGAGATACGCAGTATTTT | CASNIQGVGDTQYF
TRBJ2-7 | TRBD2 | NA | TRBV5-1 | TGCGCCAGCAGCTTCGCGGGGGGACGGACCTACGAGCAGTACTTC | CASSFAGGRTYEQYF
TRBJ2-5 | NA | NA | TRBV3-1/TRBV3-2 | TGTGCCAGCAGCCACTCCCGTGAGACCCAGTACTTC | CASSHSRETQYF
TRBJ2-7 | NA | NA | TRBV6-1 | TGTGCCAGCAGTGATCCCGCAGTGGCCGTTTCCTACGAGCAGTACTTC | CASSDPAVAVSYEQYF
TRBJ1-2 | TRBD1 | NA | TRBV6-1 | TGTGCCAGCAGTCCGCGGCTCGGGACAGGGATTGGCTACACCTTC | CASSPRLGTGIGYTF
TRBJ2-3 | TRBD1 | NA | TRBV27 | TGTGCCAGCAGTTTAAACAGGGGGCGTCCAGATACGCAGTATTTT | CASSLNRGRPDTQYF
TRBJ2-5 | NA | NA | TRBV28 | TGTGCCAGCAGAACTAGGCCCCACTCGGGCCGAGAGACCCAGTACTTC | CASRTRPHSGRETQYF
TRBJ2-3 | TRBD2 | NA | TRBV18 | TGTGCCAGCTCACCAACTAGCGGGAGGACGCAGTATTTT | CASSPTSGRTQYF
TRBJ2-3 | TRBD2 | NA | TRBV6-1 | TGTGCCAGCAGTGATTGGACTAGTCCTACGCAGTATTTT | CASSDWTSPTQYF
TRBJ1-2 | NA | NA | TRBV2 | TGTGCCAGCAGTGTTAGGCAGGGAAACTATGGCTACACCTTC | CASSVRQGNYGYTF
TRBJ2-7 | NA | NA | TRBV18 | TGTGCCAGCTCACCACCGGCAAGCTCCTACGAGCAGTACTTC | CASSPPASSYEQYF
TRBJ1-5 | TRBD1 | NA | TRBV18 | TGTGCCAGCTCGCGGACAGGTCAGGACCAGCCCCAGCATTTT | CASSRTGQDQPQHF
TRBJ1-4 | NA | NA | TRBV9 | TGTGCCAGCAGCGTAGTAGGGGGTGGCGGTGAAAAACTGTTTTTT | CASSVVGGGGEKLFF
TRBJ2-5 | NA | NA | TRBV7-3 | TGTGCCAGCTCATTGCAGGGCCCGGAGACCCAGTACTTC | CASSLQGPETQYF
TRBJ2-3 | NA | NA | TRBV6-6 | TGTGCCAGCAGTGGCCCGACTAGCACAGATACGCAGTATTTT | CASSGPTSTDTQYF
TRBJ2-3 | TRBD2 | NA | TRBV11-3 | TGTGCCAGCAGCTCAGCGGGAGGACCAGATACGCAGTATTTT | CASSSAGGPDTQYF
TRBJ2-1 | NA | NA | TRBV5-1 | TGCGCCAGCAGCCCTCGGACAGCAATTAGCTCCTACAATGAGCAGTTCTTC | CASSPRTAISSYNEQFF
TRBJ2-2 | NA | NA | TRBV7-3 | TGTGCCAGCAGCCCCAGGGAACTCCCGAACACCGGGGAGCTGTTTTTT | CASSPRELPNTGELFF
TRBJ1-2 | NA | NA | TRBV10-3 | TGTGCCAGCCAGGGGCGGCTGGACTATGGCTACACCTTC | CASQGRLDYGYTF
TRBJ2-1 | TRBD2 | NA | TRBV27 | TGTGCCAGCAGAGGTCCACCGGGACTAGCGGGGGGATCCTCCTACAATGAGCAGTTCTTC | CASRGPPGLAGGSSYNEQFF
TRBJ2-2 | TRBD2 | NA | TRBV9 | TGTGCCAGCAGCGTAGGGGCCCTAGCGGGGGGGCCCACCGGGGAGCTGTTTTTT | CASSVGALAGGPTGELFF
TRBJ1-6 | NA | NA | TRBV19 | TGTGCCAGTAGAGGACAGACAAGCTCCTATAATTCACCCCTCCACTTT | CASRGQTSSYNSPLHF
TRBJ2-7 | NA | NA | TRBV9 | TGTGCCAGCAGCGTTTCGCCCTATGGGCGTAGCTACGAGCAGTACTTC | CASSVSPYGRSYEQYF
TRBJ1-1 | NA | NA | TRBV3-1/TRBV3-2 | TGTGCCAGCAGCCAAGGAGCGAACACTGAAGCTTTCTTT | CASSQGANTEAFF
TRBJ2-1 | TRBD1 | NA | TRBV28 | TGTGCCATCCTTAAGGCAGGGGGTAGGGAGCAGTTCTTC | CAILKAGGREQFF
TRBJ1-2 | NA | NA | TRBV7-2 | TGTGCCAGCAGCTTATCCGGAGGGCAGGCCTATGGCTACACCTTC | CASSLSGGQAYGYTF
TRBJ1-5 | NA | NA | TRBV11-2 | TGTGCCAGCAGCTTAGTTCTTGATCAGCCCCAGCATTTT | CASSLVLDQPQHF
TRBJ1-3 | NA | NA | TRBV10-1 | TGCGCCAGCAGTGATCCGGCGGCAGACTCTGGAAACACCATATATTTT | CASSDPAADSGNTIYF
TRBJ1-3 | TRBD1 | NA | TRBV6-5 | TGTGCCAGCACCGGACAGGTTGGCTCTGGAAACACCATATATTTT | CASTGQVGSGNTIYF
TRBJ1-2 | NA | few | TRBV7-2 | TGTGCCAGCAGCTTATACCGGGACTCCAAATTGAACTATGGCTACACCTTC | CASSLYRDSKLNYGYTF
TRBJ2-7 | TRBD2 | NA | TRBV27 | TGTGCCAGTAAACTAGCGGGAGGAGACGAGCAGTACTTC | CASKLAGGDEQYF
TRBJ1-1 | TRBD1 | NA | TRBV29-1 | TGCAGCGGAACAGGGGTCACTGAAGCTTTCTTT | CSGTGVTEAFF
TRBJ2-7 | TRBD2 | NA | TRBV6-5 | TGTGCCAGCAGTTACTCGACTAGCGGGATACTCGAGCAGTACTTC | CASSYSTSGILEQYF
TRBJ1-4 | TRBD1 | NA | TRBV5-4 | TGTGCCAGCAGCTTCCGGGACAGGGGGTTATCTAATGAAAAACTGTTTTTT | CASSFRDRGLSNEKLFF
TRBJ2-7 | TRBD2 | once | TRBV7-2 | TGTGCCAGCAGCCAGCTAGCGGGAGGTGTCGAGCAGTACTTC | CASSQLAGGVEQYF
TRBJ2-7 | NA | few | TRBV7-9 | TGTGCCAGCAGCTTACGGTGGGGCCCGTACTACGAGCAGTACTTC | CASSLRWGPYYEQYF
TRBJ1-6 | TRBD1 | NA | TRBV10-3 | TGTGCCATCTCCGGGACAGTGGATTCACCCCTCCACTTT | CAISGTVDSPLHF
TRBJ2-1 | TRBD2 | NA | TRBV19 | TGTGCCAGTAGTATAAGGTGGCGGGAGGGTCACAATGAGCAGTTCTTC | CASSIRWREGHNEQFF
TRBJ2-1 | NA | NA | TRBV2 | TGTGCCAGTTTTCAGCGCGAAAGAAATGAGCAGTTCTTC | CASFQRERNEQFF
TRBJ2-5 | TRBD2 | NA | TRBV6-5 | TGTGCCAGCAGCCCACTAGCGGGAGTAGAGACCCAGTACTTC | CASSPLAGVETQYF
TRBJ1-1 | TRBD1 | NA | TRBV5-1 | TGCGCCAGCAGCTTGGTGGCAGGGGGGTCCACTGAAGCTTTCTTT | CASSLVAGGSTEAFF
TRBJ2-7 | NA | NA | TRBV6-5 | TGTGCCACCCAGGGTCCCTCCTACGAGCAGTACTTC | CATQGPSYEQYF
TRBJ1-1 | TRBD1 | NA | TRBV6-1 | TGTGCCAGCAGTGAAGCTGACAGGGAATCCGGAGCTTTCTTT | CASSEADRESGAFF
TRBJ2-7 | TRBD1 | NA | TRBV3-1/TRBV3-2 | TGTGCCAGCAGCCCAAGGACAGGGTCCTGGAGCGAGCAGTACTTC | CASSPRTGSWSEQYF
TRBJ2-5 | TRBD2 | NA | TRBV28 | TGTGCCAGCAGTTCTAGGACTAGCGGGAGGCGAGAGACCCAGTACTTC | CASSSRTSGRRETQYF
TRBJ1-2 | TRBD1 | NA | TRBV29-1 | TGCAGCGTCCGGGGGGGAACAGGGGCTAAGGACTATGGCTACACCTTC | CSVRGGTGAKDYGYTF
TRBJ2-1 | NA | NA | TRBV6-5 | TGTGCCAGCTGCAGGCCACCTTTGTACAATGAGCAGTTCTTC | CASCRPPLYNEQFF
TRBJ2-5 | TRBD2 | NA | TRBV20-1 | TGCAGTGCTAGTCCTCCGGGGGGGGCTTCTCCAGGGGAAGAGACCCAGTACTTC | CSASPPGGASPGEETQYF
TRBJ1-1 | TRBD1 | NA | TRBV3-1/TRBV3-2 | TGTGCCAGCAGAGACGAACGACAGGGAAACACTGAAGCTTTCTTT | CASRDERQGNTEAFF
TRBJ2-2 | NA | NA | TRBV19 | TGTGCCAGCCAAATACAGGAGGGCACCGGGGAGCTGTTTTTT | CASQIQEGTGELFF
TRBJ2-7 | TRBD2 | NA | TRBV2 | TGTGCCAGCATCCTCGGACTAGCGGGAGTGTACGAGCAGTACTTC | CASILGLAGVYEQYF
TRBJ2-1 | NA | NA | TRBV6-5 | TGTGCCAGCACCCCGACCGGGACCTACAATGAGCAGTTCTTC | CASTPTGTYNEQFF